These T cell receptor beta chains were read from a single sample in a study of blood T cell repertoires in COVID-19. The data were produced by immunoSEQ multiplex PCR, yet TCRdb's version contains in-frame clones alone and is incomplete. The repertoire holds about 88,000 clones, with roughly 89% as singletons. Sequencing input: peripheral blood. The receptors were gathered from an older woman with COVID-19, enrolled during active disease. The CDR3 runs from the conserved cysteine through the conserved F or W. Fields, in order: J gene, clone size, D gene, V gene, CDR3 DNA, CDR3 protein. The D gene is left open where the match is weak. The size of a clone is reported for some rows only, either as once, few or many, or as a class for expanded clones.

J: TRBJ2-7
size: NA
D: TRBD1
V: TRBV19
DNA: TGTGCCAGTAGTACCATTCAGGGACAGGAGACCTACGAGCAGTACTTC
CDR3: CASSTIQGQETYEQYF

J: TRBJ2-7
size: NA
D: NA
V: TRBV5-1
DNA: TGCGCCAGCAGCCGCGGGTGGCGGGACAGCTCCTACGAGCAGTACTTC
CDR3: CASSRGWRDSSYEQYF

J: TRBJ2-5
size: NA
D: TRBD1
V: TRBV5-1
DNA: TGCGCCAGCAGCTATGGAGGACAGGCAGAGACCCAGTACTTC
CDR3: CASSYGGQAETQYF

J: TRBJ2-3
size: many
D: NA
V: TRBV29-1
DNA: TGCAGCGTTGAGTCCCAGCGGAGCACAGATACGCAGTATTTT
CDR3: CSVESQRSTDTQYF

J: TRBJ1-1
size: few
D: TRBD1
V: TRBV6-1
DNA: TGTGCCAGCAGTGATGGGACAGGGTCAGAGAACACTGAAGCTTTCTTT
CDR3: CASSDGTGSENTEAFF

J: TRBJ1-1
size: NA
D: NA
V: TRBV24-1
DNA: TGTGCCACCAGTGATTCCGCAACAGGGAAGGAGGCCACTGAAGCTTTCTTT
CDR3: CATSDSATGKEATEAFF

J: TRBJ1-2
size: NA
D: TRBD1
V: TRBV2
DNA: TGTGCCAGCAGCCGCACCGCGACAGGGCATACTAACTATGGCTACACCTTC
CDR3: CASSRTATGHTNYGYTF

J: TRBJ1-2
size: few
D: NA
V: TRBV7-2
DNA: TGTGCCAGCAGCTTAGCCCGGGGGGCGTACACCTTC
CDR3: CASSLARGAYTF

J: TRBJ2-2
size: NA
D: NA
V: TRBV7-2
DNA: TGTGCCAGCAGCCTACAGCAGCCGAACACCGGGGAGCTGTTTTTT
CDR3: CASSLQQPNTGELFF

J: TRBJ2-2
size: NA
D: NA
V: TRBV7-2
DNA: TGTGCCAGCAGCTTAGTGCCCCGGTATTGGGAGGAAGACACCGGGGAGCTGTTTTTT
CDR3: CASSLVPRYWEEDTGELFF

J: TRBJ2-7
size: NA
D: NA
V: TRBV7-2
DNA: TGTGCCAGCAGCCCTCGGCCCCGGACAGAGAGATTCTACGAGCAGTACTTC
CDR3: CASSPRPRTERFYEQYF

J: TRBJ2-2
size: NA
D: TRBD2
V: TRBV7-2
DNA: TGTGCCAGCAGCTTACTGGCGGGGGAAGGCGGGGAGCTGTTTTTT
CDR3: CASSLLAGEGGELFF

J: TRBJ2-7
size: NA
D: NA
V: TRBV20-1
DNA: TGCAGTGCTAGTAGAGTCGCATTCTACGAGCAGTACTTC
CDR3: CSASRVAFYEQYF

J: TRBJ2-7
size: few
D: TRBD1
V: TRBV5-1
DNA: TGCGCCAGCAGTCAAGGACAGGGAGGCGAGCAGTACTTC
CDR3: CASSQGQGGEQYF

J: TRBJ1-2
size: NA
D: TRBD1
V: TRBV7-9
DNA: TGTGCCAGCAGCCCAGGGGGTTATGGCTACACCTTC
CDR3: CASSPGGYGYTF

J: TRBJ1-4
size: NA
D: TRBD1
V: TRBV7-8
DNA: TGTGCCAGCAGCACACAGGGGGCGGTTGAAAAACTGTTTTTT
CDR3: CASSTQGAVEKLFF

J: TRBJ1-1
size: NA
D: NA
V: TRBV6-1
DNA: TGTGCCAGCAGTGATTTATCCCTGAACACTGAAGCTTTCTTT
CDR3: CASSDLSLNTEAFF

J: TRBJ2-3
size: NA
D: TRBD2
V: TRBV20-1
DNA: TGCAGTGCTAGTGTGGCTAGCGGGGCTGGCACAGATACGCAGTATTTT
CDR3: CSASVASGAGTDTQYF

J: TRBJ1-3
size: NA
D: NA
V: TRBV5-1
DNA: TGCGCCAGCAGCCCGGAGGCGGTTGGAAACACCATATATTTT
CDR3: CASSPEAVGNTIYF

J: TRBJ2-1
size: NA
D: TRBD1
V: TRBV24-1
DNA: TGTGCCACCAGTGATTTTAGGACAGGGGGTTACAATGAGCAGTTCTTC
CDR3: CATSDFRTGGYNEQFF

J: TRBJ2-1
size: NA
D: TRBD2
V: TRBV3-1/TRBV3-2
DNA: TGTGCCAGCAGCCAATCTGCTAGCGGGGGAGGTAAGCAGTTCTTC
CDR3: CASSQSASGGGKQFF

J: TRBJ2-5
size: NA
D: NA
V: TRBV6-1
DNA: TGTGCCAGCAGTGAAGCTCGCGGGACCTGGGAGACCCAGTACTTC
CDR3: CASSEARGTWETQYF

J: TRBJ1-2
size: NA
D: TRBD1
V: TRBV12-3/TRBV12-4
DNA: TGTGCCAGCAGTAAGACAGGGGGCTATGGCTACACCTTC
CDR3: CASSKTGGYGYTF

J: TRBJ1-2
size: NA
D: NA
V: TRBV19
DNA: TGTGCCAGTAGTAAGACCGAAGGGCAGGGAGGGTACTATGGCTACACCTTC
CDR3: CASSKTEGQGGYYGYTF

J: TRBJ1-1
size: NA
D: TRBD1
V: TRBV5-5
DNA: TGTGCCAGCAGCTACCAAGGGACAGGGCGAGGCACTGAAGCTTTCTTT
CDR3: CASSYQGTGRGTEAFF

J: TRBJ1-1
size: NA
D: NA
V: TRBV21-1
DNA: TGTGCCAGCCCAACAGACCCTGGAGCTTTCTTT
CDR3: CASPTDPGAFF

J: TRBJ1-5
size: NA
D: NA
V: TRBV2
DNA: TGTGCCAGCAGGTACAGTCGCAATCAGCCCCAGCATTTT
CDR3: CASRYSRNQPQHF

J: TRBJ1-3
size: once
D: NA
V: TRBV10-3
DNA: TGTGCCATCAGTGGGTCCCCATTACAGGACTCTGGAAACACCATATATTTT
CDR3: CAISGSPLQDSGNTIYF

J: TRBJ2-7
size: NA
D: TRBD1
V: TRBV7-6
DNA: TGTGCCAGCAGCATTACCGGGACAGCCTACGAGCAGTACTTC
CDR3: CASSITGTAYEQYF

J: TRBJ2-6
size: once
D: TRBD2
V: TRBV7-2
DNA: TGTGCCAGCAGCCCGGGGGGAGGGGCCAACGTCCTGACTTTC
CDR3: CASSPGGGANVLTF

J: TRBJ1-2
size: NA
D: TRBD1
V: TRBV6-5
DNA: TGTGCCAGCAGTAAGGGACAGGGGACTAGCTATGGCTACACCTTC
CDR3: CASSKGQGTSYGYTF

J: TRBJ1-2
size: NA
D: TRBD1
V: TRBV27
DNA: TGTGCCAGCAGAAGACAGGGGGGACACTATGGCTACACCTTC
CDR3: CASRRQGGHYGYTF

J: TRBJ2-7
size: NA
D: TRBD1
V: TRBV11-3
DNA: TGTGCCAGCAGCCCAGGGGGTTCAGCCTACGAGCAGTACTTC
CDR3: CASSPGGSAYEQYF

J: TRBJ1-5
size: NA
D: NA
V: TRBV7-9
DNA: TGTGCCAGCAGCTTAGGTTCGGGGGGCCTTCTCAATCAGCCCCAGCATTTT
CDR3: CASSLGSGGLLNQPQHF

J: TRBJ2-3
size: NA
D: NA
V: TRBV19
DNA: TGTGCCAGTAGTATATACACAGATACGCAGTATTTT
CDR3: CASSIYTDTQYF

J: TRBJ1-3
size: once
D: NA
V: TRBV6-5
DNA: TGTGCCAGCAGTTATGGGCTGGGTGGAAACACCATATATTTT
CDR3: CASSYGLGGNTIYF

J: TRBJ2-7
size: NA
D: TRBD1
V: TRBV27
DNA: TGTGCCAGCAGTTACAGGGGGCGCGGCTCCTACGAGCAGTACTTC
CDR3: CASSYRGRGSYEQYF

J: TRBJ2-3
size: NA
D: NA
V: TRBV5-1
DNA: TGCGCCAGCAGCTTGTGGGGGGTGAGCACAGATACGCAGTATTTT
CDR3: CASSLWGVSTDTQYF

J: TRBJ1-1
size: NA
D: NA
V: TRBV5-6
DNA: TGTGCCAGCAGCTTGTTGGGGAGACAGAACACTGAAGCTTTCTTT
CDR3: CASSLLGRQNTEAFF

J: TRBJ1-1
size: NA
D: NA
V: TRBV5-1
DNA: TGCGCCAGCAGCTTGGGAGCAGGGCTGAACACTGAAGCTTTCTTT
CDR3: CASSLGAGLNTEAFF

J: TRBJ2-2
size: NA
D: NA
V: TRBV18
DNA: TGTGCCAGCTCACCATTCGCAGGGATGAACACCGGGGAGCTGTTTTTT
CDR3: CASSPFAGMNTGELFF

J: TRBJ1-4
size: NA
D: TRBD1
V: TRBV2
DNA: TGTGCCAGCAGCTCCGGGACAGTTGGTGAAAAACTGTTTTTT
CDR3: CASSSGTVGEKLFF

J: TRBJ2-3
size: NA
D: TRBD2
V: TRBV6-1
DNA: TGTGCCAGCACCCTAGCGGGGAGCCCACCGGATACGCAGTATTTT
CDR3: CASTLAGSPPDTQYF

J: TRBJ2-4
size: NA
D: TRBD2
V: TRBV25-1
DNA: TGTGCCAGCAGACTAGCGGGGGGTAACATTCAGTACTTC
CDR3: CASRLAGGNIQYF

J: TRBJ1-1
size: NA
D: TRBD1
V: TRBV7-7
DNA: TGTGCTAGCAGCTTACCCTCGCCGGGACAGACCTATAACACTGAAGCTTTCTTT
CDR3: CASSLPSPGQTYNTEAFF

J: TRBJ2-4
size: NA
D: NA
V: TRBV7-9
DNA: TGTGCCAGCAGCTTAGGGGGGGTAAGATTAGCCAAAAACATTCAGTACTTC
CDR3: CASSLGGVRLAKNIQYF

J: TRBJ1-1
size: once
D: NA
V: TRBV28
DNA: TGTGCCACGAACTACAGGGAAGCTTTCTTT
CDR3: CATNYREAFF

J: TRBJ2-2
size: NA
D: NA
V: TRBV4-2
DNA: TGTGCCAGCAGCCAATCGCGTCCACGCTTCGGGACAACTCTGGGCGGGGAGCTGTTTTTT
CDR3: CASSQSRPRFGTTLGGELFF

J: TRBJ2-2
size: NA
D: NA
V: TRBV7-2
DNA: TGTGCCAGCAGCCTAAGCCGGTACACCGGGGAGCTGTTTTTT
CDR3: CASSLSRYTGELFF

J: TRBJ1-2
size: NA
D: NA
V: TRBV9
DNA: TGTGCCAGCAGCGTAGCAGGAGGACAGTACTATGGCTACACCTTC
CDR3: CASSVAGGQYYGYTF

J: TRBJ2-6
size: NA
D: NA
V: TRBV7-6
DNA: TGTGCCAGCAGCAGGATAGCCTACTCTGGGGCCAACGTCCTGACTTTC
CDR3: CASSRIAYSGANVLTF

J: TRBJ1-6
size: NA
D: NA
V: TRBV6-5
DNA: TGTGCCAGCCAAAAGGGGGGGAGTTCACCCCTCCACTTT
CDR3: CASQKGGSSPLHF

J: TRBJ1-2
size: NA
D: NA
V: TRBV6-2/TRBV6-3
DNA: TGTGCCAGCAGTCCCGGGACACCCTATGGCTACACCTTC
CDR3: CASSPGTPYGYTF

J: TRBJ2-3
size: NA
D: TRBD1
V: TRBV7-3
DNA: TGTGCCAGCAGCACCCGATTGAACTCAGACAGGGGAGCAGATACGCAGTATTTT
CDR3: CASSTRLNSDRGADTQYF

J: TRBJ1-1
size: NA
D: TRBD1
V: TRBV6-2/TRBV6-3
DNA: TGTGCCAGCAGTTACCTCCCCCAGGGGGTGAACACTGAAGCTTTCTTT
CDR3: CASSYLPQGVNTEAFF